The 32 T cell receptor beta chains below all came from one sample that was sequenced in a study of identifying expanded T cells in peripheral blood. TCRdb's copy holds only in-frame clones and misses some; the assay was immunoSEQ multiplex PCR. Among around 100,000 clones, approximately 88% were seen once, and the ten largest hold around 14%. The sequenced sample was blood. The origin of the receptors is a person between 18 and 69 years old in good health.

The genes are TRBV5-1 and TRBJ2-4; D may be TRBD1 (6 bases). The germline gives CDR1 SGHRS, CDR2 YFSETQ. Trimming took off 3 bases at V and 2 bases at J, with 9 bases between the two ends. This CDR3 region has 14 residues. In nucleotides, the CDR3 is TGCGCCAGCAGCTCACAGGGAACCAAAAACATTCAGTACTTC. This codes for CASSSQGTKNIQYF. Combining the CDR3 with reference TRBV5-1 and TRBJ2-4 gives the whole variable domain KAGVTQTPRYLIKTRGQQVTLSCSPISGHRSVSWYQQTPGQGLQFLFEYFSETQRNKGNFPGRFSGRQFSNSRSEMNVSTLELGDSALYLCASSSQGTKNIQYFGAGTRLSVL.

The chain's CDR3 is CASSVEQGMEQFF. CDR3 bases: TGTGCCAGCAGCGTAGAACAGGGCATGGAGCAGTTCTTC. The chain is built from TRBV9 and TRBJ2-1; TRBD1 might be the D (6 bases). V lost 0 bases to trimming and J lost 10 bases, with 11 bases between them. Looked up from germline, CDR1 is SGDLS and CDR2 is YYNGEE. This CDR3 region has 13 residues.

CDR3 in DNA: TGTGCCAGCAGCTCCTTCCCTCAGGGCACTGAAGCTTTCTTT. It codes for CASSSFPQGTEAFF. The chain has TRBV11-2 and TRBJ1-1; possibly TRBD1 for D (5 bases). Germline V gives CDR1 SGHAT, CDR2 FQNNGV. V dropped 4 bases and J dropped 4 bases, with 13 bases sitting between them. This CDR3 has 14 amino acids.

This chain connects TRBV7-8 to TRBJ2-3, with 9 bases identical to TRBD2. Germline trimming cut 3 bases from V and 0 bases from J; bases unmatched to any gene: 7. The CDR3 is made up of 17 amino acids. Germline assignment: CDR1 SGHVS and CDR2 FQNEAQ. Here the CDR3 reads CASSFYDSGGSTDTQYF. CDR3 sequence (DNA): TGTGCCAGCAGCTTCTACGATAGCGGGGGCAGCACAGATACGCAGTATTTT.

The chain combines TRBV4-2 with TRBJ2-5, with 8 positions matching TRBD1. CDR1 is LGHNA and CDR2 is YNFKEQ in the germline V gene. V gave up 3 bases and J gave up 1 base; unmatched junction bases: 4. The CDR3 length is 15 residues. The CDR3 here is CASSHGQGVQETQYF. The CDR3 DNA follows: TGTGCCAGCAGCCACGGACAGGGCGTCCAAGAGACCCAGTACTTC.

This clone was seen more than once but under ten times. The chain has TRBV7-9 and TRBJ2-1, with a possible D match to TRBD2 (6 bases). The germline gives CDR1 SEHNR, CDR2 FQNEAQ (reference sequence). The CDR3 has 12 residues. The V and J ends lost 10 bases and 8 bases respectively, with 15 bases between them. CDR3 in amino acids: CAIVGGKDEQFF. CDR3 in DNA: TGTGCCATCGTTGGGGGGAAGGATGAGCAGTTCTTC.

The rearrangement joins TRBV4-1 to TRBJ2-7; TRBD1 might be the D (6 bases). V lost 4 bases to trimming and J lost 6 bases, with 16 bases between them. The CDR3 totals 14 residues. Looked up from germline, CDR1 is MGHRA and CDR2 is YSYEKL. This CDR3 is CASSLRQGGPEQYF. CDR3 nucleotides: TGCGCCAGCAGCCTAAGACAAGGGGGACCCGAGCAGTACTTC.

The chain is built from TRBV5-1 and TRBJ2-3; 10 nucleotides agree with TRBD2. Germline assignment: CDR1 SGHRS and CDR2 YFSETQ. This CDR3 comprises 16 residues. V lost 7 bases, J lost 4 bases, and 12 bases stayed unmatched. The DNA of the CDR3 is TGCGCCAGCCGCCGTGGGGCTAGCGGGAGTTCAGATACGCAGTATTTT. Amino acids: CASRRGASGSSDTQYF.

The CDR3: CASSLWPSSGGSYNEQFF. The DNA for the CDR3 is TGTGCCAGCAGTTTGTGGCCTTCCTCCGGGGGGTCCTACAATGAGCAGTTCTTC. This chain connects TRBV28 to TRBJ2-1, with 7 positions matching TRBD2. Germline loops: CDR1 MDHEN, CDR2 SYDVKM. The CDR3 totals 18 residues. The ends lost 3 bases at V and 1 base at J; junction bases unmatched: 12.

The V call is TRBV7-2, the J call TRBJ2-7; D tentatively fits TRBD1 or TRBD2 (5 bases each). The germline CDR1 and CDR2 sequences are SGHTA and FQGNSA. Trimming left V 7 bases short and J 7 bases short, with 14 bases between. The CDR3 runs 12 residues. CDR3 amino acids: CASKRGGEEQYF. DNA of the CDR3: TGTGCCAGCAAAAGGGGTGGGGAGGAGCAGTACTTC.

Of note for this clone: The junction and the germline gene differ at one end; a read error may be behind it. The V gene is TRBV2, the J gene TRBJ1-4; weak D call: TRBD1 (6 bases). The germline CDR1 and CDR2 sequences are SNHLY and FYNNEI. The CDR3 is made up of 14 amino acids. The CDR3 here is CASGDRTANEKLFF. DNA for the CDR3: TGTGCCAGCGGTGACAGGACAGCTAATGAAAAACTGTTTTTT.

The chain is built from TRBV7-2 and TRBJ1-2; D possibly corresponds to TRBD1 (6 bases). Germline assignment: CDR1 SGHTA and CDR2 FQGNSA. The CDR3 has 14 amino acids. The ends were cut back, 1 base at V and 8 bases at J, with 14 bases in the middle. The CDR3 DNA reads as TGTGCCAGCAGCTTAGAGCGGGGGCGCATGGGCTACACCTTC. Protein sequence: CASSLERGRMGYTF.

The CDR3 spells CATSPDGGDHPNEQYF. The CDR3 nucleotides are TGTGCCACCAGCCCCGACGGCGGAGACCACCCCAACGAGCAGTACTTC. The chain links TRBV15 to TRBJ2-7; D is ambiguous. Germline lookup yields CDR1 LNHNV and CDR2 YYDKDF (reference sequence). The CDR3 runs to 16 residues. The ends were cut back, 5 bases at V and 5 bases at J, with 22 bases in the middle.

The chain links TRBV30 to TRBJ2-5; 11 bases are a match to TRBD2. CDR1 and CDR2 (germline): GTSNPN, SVGIG (reference sequence). Losses at the gene ends were 7 bases for V and 4 bases for J; bases not matched to a gene: 2. The CDR3 spans 12 residues. The CDR3 here is CASTSGGETQYF. The DNA of the CDR3 is TGTGCCTCTACTAGCGGGGGAGAGACCCAGTACTTC.

Remarks on this clone: At the DNA level, this CDR3 is encoded by other sequences in the same sample as well. This chain uses TRBV2 with TRBJ2-6; unclear D gene. Germline CDR1 and CDR2: SNHLY and FYNNEI. This CDR3 has 12 residues. The V end was cut by 4 bases, the J end by 2 bases, with 0 bases between. For the CDR3, the DNA is TGTGCCAGCAGTGCTGGGGCCAACGTCCTGACTTTC. This translates into CASSAGANVLTF.

The V and J genes are TRBV2 and TRBJ1-5; TRBD1 might be the D (6 bases). CDR1 is SNHLY, CDR2 FYNNEI, per germline. The CDR3 is made up of 14 amino acids. V lost 4 bases and J lost 6, with 13 bases in between. DNA of the CDR3: TGTGCCAGCAGTGCGACAGGCAGGTTTCAGCCCCAGCATTTT. Encoded protein: CASSATGRFQPQHF. Supplemented by reference TRBV2 and TRBJ1-5, the full variable domain reads EPEVTQTPSHQVTQMGQEVILRCVPISNHLYFYWYRQILGQKVEFLVSFYNNEISEKSEIFDDQFSVERPDGSNFTLKIRSTKLEDSAMYFCASSATGRFQPQHFGDGTRLSIL.

This clone was counted between two and nine times. The chain combines TRBV7-9 with TRBJ1-2; D is ambiguous. Trimming shortened V by 3 bases and J by 0 bases, and 8 bases separated the two germline ends. This CDR3 is 14 amino acids long. Germline V gene lookup returns CDR1 SEHNR and CDR2 FQNEAQ (reference sequence). CDR3 region: CASSLEIPNYGYTF. CDR3 sequence (DNA): TGTGCCAGCAGCTTGGAAATCCCTAACTATGGCTACACCTTC.

The CDR3 region has the DNA TGTGCCAGCAGTACCGGGACTAGCGGCCCTGGCGTCACCTACGAGCAGTACTTC. Protein: CASSTGTSGPGVTYEQYF. The rearrangement links TRBV9 to TRBJ2-7, with 11 bases matching TRBD2. Germline V gives CDR1 SGDLS, CDR2 YYNGEE. V was pared by 5 bases and J by 2 bases, with 15 bases of the junction left unmatched. CDR3 length equals 18 residues.

The chain employs TRBV28 and TRBJ2-5; D possibly corresponds to TRBD1 (6 bases). The germline CDR1 and CDR2 sequences are MDHEN and SYDVKM. V gave up 6 bases and J gave up 1 base, with 18 bases separating them. CDR3 length equals 16 residues. The CDR3 loop is CASSPPTGPIQETQYF. The DNA of the CDR3 is TGTGCCAGCAGCCCTCCAACAGGGCCTATCCAAGAGACCCAGTACTTC.

A note on this clone: The same CDR3 arises from other DNA sequences in this sample as well. The CDR3 DNA reads TGTGCCAGCAGCGTCGGGATGCAAGAGACCCAGTACTTC. Its protein product is CASSVGMQETQYF. This chain joins TRBV9 and TRBJ2-5; D perhaps matches TRBD2 (5 bases). V lost 2 bases and J lost 2, with 7 bases in between. The CDR3 runs 13 residues. Germline V CDR1 and CDR2: SGDLS, YYNGEE.

The chain recombines TRBV30 with TRBJ2-5, with 12 bases aligning to TRBD2. Germline CDR1 and CDR2: GTSNPN and SVGIG (reference sequence). Trimming removed 2 bases from V and 5 bases from J; junction bases left unmatched: 3. The CDR3 has 14 residues. DNA of the CDR3: TGTGCCTGGAGTCCTAGCGGGGGGGCGGAGACCCAGTACTTC. This encodes CAWSPSGGAETQYF.

The chain couples TRBV6-6 to TRBJ2-7; 8 bases are shared with TRBD1. V gave up 5 bases and J gave up 4 bases; unmatched junction bases: 7. Germline CDR1 is MNHNY and CDR2 is SVGAGI (reference sequence). The CDR3 totals 14 residues. The CDR3 nucleotides are TGTGCCAGCAGTACTGGGACAGGCGGTTACGAGCAGTACTTC. It is translated as CASSTGTGGYEQYF.

This CDR3 reads CASSIGQGLLLNTEAFF. CDR3 coding DNA: TGCGCCAGCAGCATCGGACAGGGCCTGTTGTTGAACACTGAAGCTTTCTTT. This chain connects TRBV5-1 to TRBJ1-1; 8 bases map to TRBD1. After removal of 4 bases from V and 0 bases from J, the junction contained 11 bases not matched to a gene. The CDR3 has 17 residues. Germline V gene lookup returns CDR1 SGHRS and CDR2 YFSETQ.

CDR3 nucleotide sequence: TGTGCCAGCCTCGAACTAATGAGGAGTACTGAAGCTTTCTTT. It translates to CASLELMRSTEAFF. The rearrangement uses TRBV6-1 and TRBJ1-1, with D unclear. This CDR3 region has 14 residues. Germline V gene sequence: CDR1 MNHNS, CDR2 SASEGT. Between the trimmed V and J ends, which lost 8 bases and 5 bases, there was a span of 18 bases.

This clone was seen once. Here the CDR3 reads CATRTGAAKNIQYF. The CDR3 nucleotides are TGTGCCACCCGGACAGGGGCAGCCAAAAACATTCAGTACTTC. The J gene is TRBJ2-4, the V gene TRBV2; 9 bases match TRBD1. V was pared by 10 bases and J by 0 bases, with 4 bases of the junction left unmatched. The germline CDR1 and CDR2 sequences are SNHLY and FYNNEI. The CDR3 runs to 14 residues.

The CDR3 loop reads CASNTGRVRTEAFF. The CDR3 coding sequence is TGTGCCAGCAACACGGGACGGGTGCGCACTGAAGCTTTCTTT. The V and J genes are TRBV5-4 and TRBJ1-1; tentatively, D is TRBD1 (5 bases). CDR1 is SGHNT and CDR2 is YYREEE in the germline V gene (reference sequence). V shed 6 bases and J shed 4 bases, with 16 bases lying between them. The CDR3 is made up of 14 amino acids.

J is TRBJ2-3 and V is TRBV11-3, with D unresolved. V was cut by 3 bases and J by 2 bases, with 6 bases left in between. CDR1 is SGHNT, CDR2 YENEEA, per germline. The CDR3 has 13 residues. The CDR3 here is CASSFSYTDTQYF. As DNA, the CDR3 is TGTGCCAGCAGCTTCTCCTACACAGATACGCAGTATTTT.

The DNA of the CDR3 is TGTGCCATCAGTGAGTTATCTGGCCTAGGTGAAGCTTTCTTT. It translates to CAISELSGLGEAFF. This chain uses TRBV10-3 with TRBJ1-1; no firm D call. V dropped 1 base and J dropped 7 bases, with 13 bases sitting between them. The V gene's germline CDR1 is ENHRY and CDR2 SYGVKD. This CDR3 comprises 14 residues.

This clone was found once. The gene calls are TRBV10-3 and TRBJ2-3; D remains ambiguous. This CDR3 has 15 amino acids. Deletions cut 3 bases from V and 4 bases from J, with 14 bases between. Germline V gene lookup returns CDR1 ENHRY and CDR2 SYGVKD. CDR3 residues: CAISDQQFLADTQYF. The CDR3 DNA reads as TGTGCCATCAGTGATCAACAGTTCCTGGCAGATACGCAGTATTTT.

V and J are TRBV5-1 and TRBJ2-7; no definite D call. CDR3 size: 15 residues. Germline values: CDR1 SGHRS, CDR2 YFSETQ. V gave up 3 bases and J gave up 0 bases, with 13 bases separating them. The CDR3 sequence: CASSYDPHYSYEQYF. Here the CDR3 DNA reads TGCGCCAGCAGCTATGACCCCCACTACTCCTACGAGCAGTACTTC.

V usage is TRBV19 and J usage is TRBJ2-7; 16 positions match TRBD2. The CDR3 runs to 18 residues. V was clipped by 6 bases and J by 5 bases; unmatched bases: 13. CDR1 is LNHDA, CDR2 SQIVND, per germline (reference sequence). For the CDR3, the DNA is TGTGCCAGTAGCAACCAGGGACTAGCGGGAGGGCCTCCCCACGAGCAGTACTTC. Translated: CASSNQGLAGGPPHEQYF.

The rearrangement links TRBV23-1 to TRBJ1-5; D ambiguous. TRBV23-1 is known as an ORF, though its function is uncertain. This CDR3 region has 13 residues. V lost 7 bases, J lost 1 base, and 8 bases lay in between. Here the CDR3 DNA reads TGCGCCAGCAAGCGGGTAAGCAATCAGCCCCAGCATTTT. Translated: CASKRVSNQPQHF.